This TCR beta chain appears in the sequencing data of a study of blood T cell repertoires in COVID-19. Overall study context: From T cells, B-cell-depleted T cells, or PBMCs came the material, which was cDNA or gDNA.

CDR1 is SSHAT, CDR2 FNYEAQ, per germline (reference sequence). The CDR3 extends over 15 amino acids. Original analysis: Scientists estimated how many nucleated cells there were by amplifying reference gene primers. TCRdb's table, derived via immunoSEQ multiplex PCR, lists solely in-frame clones and lacks some. The V and J calls and clone size come from that table; D and trimming were worked out from the DNA. Of roughly 170,000 clones detected, over 70% appear once; the ten largest clones hold about 5.3%. The study drew participants aged about 18 to 89 years from approximately 25 US areas. Participant-reported clinical history was the basis for cohort assignment. With regard to this clone: Its ends do not fully match the called genes, so a read error is possible.

The sequenced material came from PBMCs or T cells enriched from blood (not recorded which). The receptor was derived from a woman in her thirties or forties with acute COVID-19. The chain links TRBV7-7 to TRBJ2-5, with D maybe TRBD1 (5 bases). This CDR3 reads CASSFGQGVGETQYF. The CDR3 region has the DNA TGTGCTAGCAGCTTCGGCCAGGGCGTTGGGGAGACCCAGTACTTC.